This passage covers 23 T cell receptor beta chains from one sample sequenced in a study of blood T cell repertoires in COVID-19. Profiling relied on immunoSEQ multiplex PCR, and the TCRdb table lists in-frame clones only, not all of them. The sample holds under 200,000 clones, around 89% seen once. Sequencing was carried out using PBMCs or T cells enriched from blood (not recorded which). These receptor sequences come from a woman between 18 and 30 years old who had recovered from COVID-19.

The genes are TRBV29-1 and TRBJ1-1; no firm D call. The V end lost 5 bases, the J end lost 5 bases, and 9 bases lay between the germline ends. The CDR3 has 11 residues. The V gene's germline CDR1 is SQVTM and CDR2 ANQGSEA. The CDR3 sequence: CSVQRYTEAFF. CDR3 DNA sequence: TGCAGCGTTCAACGGTATACTGAAGCTTTCTTT.

This clone showed up just a few times. This chain links TRBV28 with TRBJ1-4; 10 bases align to TRBD1. Looked up from germline, CDR1 is MDHEN and CDR2 is SYDVKM. V was clipped by 3 bases and J by 7 bases; unmatched bases: 11. The CDR3 has 17 amino acids. The CDR3 protein is CASSFLGTGAVGEKLFF. Written as DNA, the CDR3 is TGTGCCAGCAGTTTTTTGGGGACAGGGGCTGTCGGTGAAAAACTGTTTTTT.

The chain joins TRBV5-1 to TRBJ2-4, with D perhaps matching TRBD1 (5 bases). V lost 5 bases and J lost 9, with 12 bases in between. CDR3 length: 12 residues. The V gene's germline CDR1 is SGHRS and CDR2 YFSETQ. The chain's CDR3 is CASRPDIGIQYF. CDR3 sequence (DNA): TGCGCCAGCAGGCCGGACATTGGCATTCAGTACTTC.

This chain uses TRBV5-6 with TRBJ2-3; 9 bases are a match to TRBD1. Trimming cost V 0 bases and J 3 bases; bases outside gene matches: 5. The germline gives CDR1 SGHDT, CDR2 YYEEEE. The CDR3 is 16 amino acids. DNA for the CDR3: TGTGCCAGCAGCTTGGACTCCGGGACAGGGACAGATACGCAGTATTTT. Translation gives CASSLDSGTGTDTQYF.

The CDR3 is CASSLAGGYEQYF. The CDR3 DNA reads as TGTGCCAGCAGCTTAGCTGGGGGGTACGAGCAGTACTTC. This sequence joins TRBV7-9 and TRBJ2-7, with D perhaps TRBD2 (6 bases). This CDR3 comprises 13 residues. The germline V and J ends were trimmed by 0 bases and 4 bases, with 7 bases remaining between them. Germline assignment: CDR1 SEHNR and CDR2 FQNEAQ (reference sequence).

The chain carries TRBV18 and TRBJ1-5; 7 bases align to TRBD1. Germline V gene sequence: CDR1 KGHSH, CDR2 LQKENI. The CDR3 runs 17 residues. The junction had 15 bases not matched to a gene; V was cut back by 6 bases and J by 4 bases. The CDR3 loop reads CASSQFQGDSSNQPQHF. CDR3 coding DNA: TGTGCCAGCTCCCAATTTCAGGGGGACAGTAGTAATCAGCCCCAGCATTTT.

The V and J genes are TRBV5-6 and TRBJ2-4; 12 positions match TRBD1. Losses at the gene ends were 5 bases for V and 7 bases for J; bases not matched to a gene: 4. From germline, CDR1 is SGHDT and CDR2 YYEEEE. The CDR3 covers 14 residues. CDR3: CASRTGQGANIQYF. The CDR3 nucleotides are TGTGCCAGCAGAACGGGACAGGGGGCGAACATTCAGTACTTC.

V and J are TRBV19 and TRBJ1-1; D may be TRBD1 (6 bases). Per germline, CDR1 LNHDA and CDR2 SQIVND (reference sequence). This CDR3 region has 13 residues. Trimming left V 7 bases short and J 3 bases short, with 12 bases between. The CDR3 loop reads CASTTGAYTEAFF. DNA of the CDR3: TGTGCCAGTACGACAGGAGCCTACACTGAAGCTTTCTTT.

The chain recombines TRBV2 with TRBJ2-7; 7 nucleotides agree with TRBD2. CDR1 and CDR2 (germline): SNHLY, FYNNEI. V dropped 1 base and J dropped 6; count of bases not matched to a gene: 9. This CDR3 contains 15 residues. The CDR3 nucleotides read TGTGCCAGCAGTGAAGGACGGCGGGGGAGGTCCGAGCAGTACTTC. The encoded protein is CASSEGRRGRSEQYF.

V is TRBV9 and J is TRBJ2-5, with 14 bases aligning to TRBD2. After removal of 4 bases from V and 2 bases from J, the junction contained 7 bases not matched to a gene. This CDR3 has 17 residues. Per germline, CDR1 SGDLS and CDR2 YYNGEE. This CDR3 is CASSPGTSGGLQETQYF. The CDR3 DNA is TGTGCCAGCAGCCCTGGGACTAGCGGGGGCCTACAAGAGACCCAGTACTTC. The whole variable domain, remainder taken from reference TRBV9 and TRBJ2-5, is DSGVTQTPKHLITATGQRVTLRCSPRSGDLSVYWYQQSLDQGLQFLIQYYNGEERAKGNILERFSAQQFPDLHSELNLSSLELGDSALYFCASSPGTSGGLQETQYFGPGTRLLVL.

The chain's CDR3 is CASSLSRGQNEKLFF. For the CDR3, the DNA is TGTGCCAGCAGTTTATCGAGAGGACAGAATGAAAAACTGTTTTTT. The J gene is TRBJ1-4, the V gene TRBV27; tentative D call: TRBD1 (6 bases). Germline lookup yields CDR1 MNHEY and CDR2 SMNVEV (reference sequence). The CDR3 runs to 15 residues. V lost 0 bases and J 5 bases, leaving 10 bases between the germline ends.

This clone was recorded once. The chain uses TRBV7-9 and TRBJ2-1; D is uncertain. Trimming removed 5 bases from V and 4 bases from J, with 18 bases in between. The CDR3 loop spans 16 amino acids. CDR1 is SEHNR and CDR2 is FQNEAQ in the germline V gene (reference sequence). CDR3: CASSLSGVRVYNEQFF. In nucleotides, the CDR3 is TGTGCCAGCAGCCTGTCGGGTGTCCGGGTATACAATGAGCAGTTCTTC.

J is TRBJ2-1 and V is TRBV11-3; a possible D gene is TRBD1 (6 bases). The germline CDR1 and CDR2 sequences are SGHNT and YENEEA. With 5 bases removed from V and 4 bases from J, the gap between germline ends came to 12 bases. CDR3 length: 14 amino acids. CDR3: CASSKQQGYNEQFF. In nucleotides, the CDR3 is TGTGCCAGCAGCAAACAACAGGGATACAATGAGCAGTTCTTC.

This chain joins TRBV2 and TRBJ1-1; weak D call: TRBD1 (5 bases). From germline, CDR1 is SNHLY and CDR2 FYNNEI. The CDR3 consists of 14 residues. V was cut by 7 bases and J by 6 bases, with 18 bases left in between. CDR3 residues: CASIADSPNAEAFF. The CDR3 DNA follows: TGTGCCAGCATCGCCGACAGCCCGAATGCTGAAGCTTTCTTT. Using reference TRBV2 and TRBJ1-1 for the parts outside the CDR3, the full variable domain is EPEVTQTPSHQVTQMGQEVILRCVPISNHLYFYWYRQILGQKVEFLVSFYNNEISEKSEIFDDQFSVERPDGSNFTLKIRSTKLEDSAMYFCASIADSPNAEAFFGQGTRLTVV.

This chain uses TRBV28 with TRBJ1-2, with TRBD1 as a possible D gene (5 bases). V was pared by 6 bases and J by 6 bases, with 8 bases between. Looked up from germline, CDR1 is MDHEN and CDR2 is SYDVKM. The CDR3 is 11 residues long. CDR3 DNA: TGTGCCAGCAGGAAGGGGAATGGCTACACCTTC. It is translated as CASRKGNGYTF.

The chain joins TRBV28 to TRBJ1-2, with 9 bases matching TRBD1. Germline assignment: CDR1 MDHEN and CDR2 SYDVKM. CDR3 length: 17 amino acids. The V and J ends lost 3 bases and 4 bases, in that order; junction bases with no gene match: 12. The CDR3 DNA sequence: TGTGCCAGCAGTTTTGTCCGGGACAGGGTAGTCGGCTATGGCTACACCTTC. Its translation is CASSFVRDRVVGYGYTF.

This clone was recorded once. V is TRBV4-1 and J is TRBJ1-5; D might be TRBD1 (6 bases). Germline V gene data show CDR1 as MGHRA and CDR2 as YSYEKL. The CDR3 covers 17 residues. Trimming pared 1 base from V and 5 bases from J, leaving 18 bases between. CDR3: CASSQGAGAPNHQPQHF. Here the CDR3 DNA reads TGCGCCAGCAGCCAAGGAGCAGGGGCCCCGAACCATCAGCCCCAGCATTTT.

The rearrangement uses TRBV9 and TRBJ2-1; the match to TRBD1 covers 8 bases. The CDR3 covers 14 residues. In germline, CDR1 is SGDLS, CDR2 YYNGEE. J was trimmed by 8 bases and V by 3 bases; bases with no gene match: 7. The CDR3 nucleotides are TGTGCCAGCAGCGAAGGCAGGGGGCGAGATGAGCAGTTCTTC. It encodes CASSEGRGRDEQFF.

The chain carries TRBV2 and TRBJ1-2, with TRBD1 identical over 7 bases. Germline CDR1 is SNHLY and CDR2 is FYNNEI. The CDR3 loop spans 14 amino acids. V shed 6 bases, J shed 4 bases, and the junction held 8 bases outside the gene matches. The CDR3 loop reads CASRGDSIFYGYTF. The CDR3, as DNA: TGTGCCAGCAGGGGGGACAGCATCTTCTATGGCTACACCTTC. Full variable domain (missing parts from reference TRBV2 and TRBJ1-2): EPEVTQTPSHQVTQMGQEVILRCVPISNHLYFYWYRQILGQKVEFLVSFYNNEISEKSEIFDDQFSVERPDGSNFTLKIRSTKLEDSAMYFCASRGDSIFYGYTFGSGTRLTVV.

This chain connects TRBV5-1 to TRBJ2-1; 13 positions match TRBD2. V lost 3 bases to trimming and J lost 8 bases; unmatched junction nucleotides: 11. CDR1 and CDR2 from the germline V gene are SGHRS and YFSETQ. The CDR3 is 17 residues long. The CDR3 bases are TGCGCCAGCAGCTCCTCCGGGACTAGCGGGGCAGGGTATGAGCAGTTCTTC. The encoded protein is CASSSSGTSGAGYEQFF.

The rearrangement links TRBV2 to TRBJ1-1; TRBD1 agrees at 7 bases. The V gene end was trimmed by 6 bases and the J gene end by 3 bases; junction bases not matched to a gene: 7. Germline V lookup: CDR1 SNHLY, CDR2 FYNNEI. CDR3 length: 14 residues. The CDR3 DNA follows: TGTGCCAGCAGGACCGACAGGGCAGACACTGAAGCTTTCTTT. It translates to CASRTDRADTEAFF.

Here the CDR3 reads CASSYSGLAFEQYF. The CDR3, as DNA: TGTGCCAGCAGTTACTCGGGACTAGCCTTCGAGCAGTACTTC. V usage is TRBV6-5 and J usage is TRBJ2-7, with 9 bases matching TRBD2. Unmatched junction bases numbered 3, after V lost 0 bases and J lost 6 bases. The CDR3 runs 14 residues. CDR1 is MNHEY, CDR2 SVGAGI, per germline.

The V gene is TRBV12-5, the J gene TRBJ2-2; D perhaps matches TRBD1 (6 bases). This CDR3 spans 14 amino acids. Germline V CDR1 and CDR2: LGHNT, FRNRAP. V was clipped by 1 base and J by 6 bases, with 9 bases between them. In DNA form, the CDR3 reads TGTGCTAGTGGTTTGGCCGGACAGCCCGGGGAGCTGTTTTTT. Translated, it gives CASGLAGQPGELFF. Full variable domain (outside the CDR3, taken from reference TRBV12-5 and TRBJ2-2): DARVTQTPRHKVTEMGQEVTMRCQPILGHNTVFWYRQTMMQGLELLAYFRNRAPLDDSGMPKDRFSAEMPDATLATLKIQPSEPRDSAVYFCASGLAGQPGELFFGEGSRLTVL.